Each of the 25 T cell receptor beta chains below was sequenced from the same sample in a study of CD8 T cells in ankylosing spondylitis. TCRdb ran MiXCR on the 5' RACE reads and lists one entry per CDR3 protein. Of around 230,000 distinct CDR3 sequences in the sample, under 8.5% were seen once. The sequencing sample was made of blood, either unsorted or a sorted T cell fraction (not recorded which). Every receptor here comes from a female donor with ankylosing spondylitis or in good health (not recorded which).

Ten or more counts support this clonotype. The chain joins TRBV7-8 to TRBJ2-1; tentative D call: TRBD2 (6 bases). The germline V gene has CDR1 SGHVS and CDR2 FQNEAQ. Trimming removed 5 bases at V and 6 bases at J, with 17 bases between. The CDR3 contains 15 residues. The CDR3 is CASSESGLYFNEQFF. The CDR3 DNA follows: TGTGCCAGCAGCGAGAGCGGGCTGTATTTCAATGAGCAGTTCTTC.

This clonotype was detected many times. This rearrangement joins TRBV20-1 to TRBJ2-7; D not certain. With 3 bases removed from V and 7 bases from J, the gap between germline ends came to 16 bases. The germline V gene encodes CDR1 DFQATT and CDR2 SNEGSKA (reference sequence). The CDR3 extends over 13 amino acids. In DNA, the CDR3 is TGCAGTGCTAGGGCCCGTGCAGGACCAGAGCAGTACTTC. It encodes CSARARAGPEQYF.

This clonotype was observed at least ten times. The chain links TRBV3-1 to TRBJ1-4; no clear D. This CDR3 is built from 16 residues. V was clipped by 3 bases and J by 6 bases, with 17 bases between them. Germline V gene data show CDR1 as LGHDT and CDR2 as YNNKEL (reference sequence). The DNA for the CDR3 is TGTGCCAGCAGCCACGCCCGGGGAAGGCCCCATGAAAAACTGTTTTTT. Residues: CASSHARGRPHEKLFF.

This sequence joins TRBV12-5 and TRBJ2-1; 8 bases are a match to TRBD2. The V segment lost 0 bases and the J segment 1 base; nucleotides outside the gene matches: 2. This CDR3 comprises 16 residues. Germline loops: CDR1 LGHNT, CDR2 FRNRAP. DNA of the CDR3: TGTGCTAGTGGTTTGGTAGCGGGAGTTTCCTACAATGAGCAGTTCTTC. It is translated as CASGLVAGVSYNEQFF.

The sample holds many counts of this clonotype. The chain couples TRBV25-1 to TRBJ2-5; the D call may be TRBD1 or TRBD2 (5 bases each). Trimming took 7 bases from V and 1 from J, leaving 10 bases between them. The germline gives CDR1 MGHDK, CDR2 SYGVNS. The CDR3 covers 13 residues. CDR3 protein: CASTGTSQETQYF. CDR3 sequence (DNA): TGTGCCAGCACCGGGACGTCCCAAGAGACCCAGTACTTC.

This clonotype has a handful of counts. J is TRBJ2-7 and V is TRBV19, with D maybe TRBD2 (6 bases). V was clipped by 1 base and J by 0 bases, with 10 bases between them. This CDR3 region has 15 residues. Germline V gives CDR1 LNHDA, CDR2 SQIVND (reference sequence). For the CDR3, the DNA is TGTGCCAGTAGTATAGCGGGAGTCAACTCCTACGAGCAGTACTTC. It translates to CASSIAGVNSYEQYF.

This clonotype was counted ten times or more. The V call is TRBV6-2 or TRBV6-3, the J call TRBJ1-1; D might be TRBD1 (5 bases). The germline CDR1 and CDR2 sequences are MNHEY and SVGEGT. V shed 5 bases and J shed 5 bases, with 9 bases lying between them. The CDR3 is made up of 12 amino acids. The CDR3 loop reads CASSTGLTEAFF. Written as DNA, the CDR3 is TGTGCCAGCAGTACGGGACTTACTGAAGCTTTCTTT.

Ten or more counts support this clonotype. The V gene is TRBV20-1, the J gene TRBJ2-3; D gene ambiguous. The CDR3 spans 12 residues. Germline assignment: CDR1 DFQATT and CDR2 SNEGSKA (reference sequence). With 7 bases removed from V and 2 bases from J, the gap between germline ends came to 10 bases. The CDR3 reads CSVRAYTDTQYF. CDR3 nucleotide sequence: TGCAGTGTAAGGGCCTACACAGATACGCAGTATTTT.

Concerning this clonotype: Its ends do not fully match the called genes, so a read error is possible. This chain joins TRBV20-1 and TRBJ2-1; D is possibly TRBD2 (6 bases). CDR1 and CDR2 from the germline V gene are DFQATT and SNEGSKA (reference sequence). This CDR3 has 15 amino acids. CDR3 region: CSAQTPGLQNNGQFF. CDR3 nucleotides: TGCAGTGCTCAGACACCGGGACTCCAGAACAATGGGCAGTTCTTC.

This clonotype was found many times. The genes are TRBV28 and TRBJ2-5; D assignment may be TRBD1 or TRBD2 (5 bases each). Germline V gene sequence: CDR1 MDHEN, CDR2 SYDVKM. This CDR3 is built from 10 residues. The V and J ends lost 8 bases and 7 bases respectively, with 8 bases between them. CDR3 sequence: CASGGRTQYF. The DNA for the CDR3 is TGTGCCAGCGGGGGACGGACCCAGTACTTC.

This clonotype was counted ten times or more. The genes are TRBV29-1 and TRBJ2-7; D uncertain. The CDR3 covers 12 residues. V was cut by 6 bases and J by 5 bases, with 14 bases left in between. Germline V gene lookup returns CDR1 SQVTM and CDR2 ANQGSEA. The CDR3 bases are TGCAGCGTACCGGGCCGCGGCAACGAGCAGTACTTC. Translating gives CSVPGRGNEQYF.

This clonotype was seen ten or more times. The chain links TRBV6-5 to TRBJ2-5; D unresolved. Germline V gene sequence: CDR1 MNHEY, CDR2 SVGAGI. Between the trimmed V and J ends, which lost 0 bases and 5 bases, there was a span of 10 bases. This CDR3 is 14 amino acids long. Here the CDR3 reads CASSYSGGWETQYF. In nucleotides, the CDR3 is TGTGCCAGCAGTTACTCGGGCGGCTGGGAGACCCAGTACTTC.

This clonotype was observed at least ten times. The chain links TRBV9 to TRBJ2-2, with no clear D. Germline V lookup: CDR1 SGDLS, CDR2 YYNGEE. The CDR3 has 16 amino acids. Trimming left V 0 bases short and J 0 bases short, with 9 bases between. Here the CDR3 DNA reads TGTGCCAGCAGCGTAGAAACAGCCTCGAACACCGGGGAGCTGTTTTTT. Translating it yields CASSVETASNTGELFF.

Many counts were recorded for this clonotype. V is TRBV10-3 and J is TRBJ2-3, with D unclear. Germline loops: CDR1 ENHRY, CDR2 SYGVKD. Trimming removed 4 bases from V and 0 bases from J, with 14 bases in between. This CDR3 is built from 16 residues. The CDR3 loop is CAISAPAAASTDTQYF. In nucleotides, the CDR3 is TGTGCCATCAGTGCACCTGCGGCGGCTAGCACAGATACGCAGTATTTT.

This clonotype has at least ten counts. The V call is TRBV20-1, the J call TRBJ2-4; 9 positions agree with TRBD1. CDR1 DFQATT and CDR2 SNEGSKA come from the germline V gene (reference sequence). The CDR3 has 16 amino acids. J was trimmed by 0 bases and V by 6 bases; bases with no gene match: 9. CDR3 DNA: TGCAGTGCCCCTACAGGGGGCAGTGGAGCCAAAAACATTCAGTACTTC. It specifies CSAPTGGSGAKNIQYF.

This clonotype was counted at least ten times. This rearrangement joins TRBV9 to TRBJ2-2; a possible D gene is TRBD1 (6 bases). CDR1 and CDR2 (germline): SGDLS, YYNGEE. The CDR3 consists of 16 residues. The ends were cut back, 2 bases at V and 3 bases at J, with 14 bases in the middle. The CDR3 bases are TGTGCCAGCAGCGTGATGGGGGCTCAGTACACCGGGGAGCTGTTTTTT. Translating gives CASSVMGAQYTGELFF.

There are many counts of this clonotype. This chain connects TRBV12-3 or TRBV12-4 to TRBJ1-3, with D maybe TRBD1 (6 bases). Trimming took 7 bases from V and 2 from J, leaving 18 bases between them. The CDR3 totals 16 residues. In DNA form, the CDR3 reads TGTGCCAGCACTCCCCTGAGGGGGAACGCTGGAAACACCATATATTTT. It yields the protein CASTPLRGNAGNTIYF.

In this sample, this clonotype turned up a few times. The chain carries TRBV7-9 and TRBJ2-1, with D uncertain. V lost 5 bases, J lost 0 bases, and 11 bases lay in between. Germline V CDR1 and CDR2: SEHNR, FQNEAQ (reference sequence). The CDR3 contains 15 residues. As DNA, the CDR3 is TGTGCCAGCAGCCATAGTTGGAGCTCCTACAATGAGCAGTTCTTC. It translates to CASSHSWSSYNEQFF.

This clonotype was seen repeatedly, ten times or more. This sequence joins TRBV5-1 and TRBJ1-2; D may be TRBD1 (5 bases). The V end lost 0 bases, the J end lost 3 bases, and 9 bases lay between the germline ends. The CDR3 runs to 14 residues. Germline V gene lookup returns CDR1 SGHRS and CDR2 YFSETQ. The CDR3 loop reads CASSLADRYYGYTF. DNA for the CDR3: TGCGCCAGCAGCTTGGCCGACAGATACTATGGCTACACCTTC.

This clonotype was observed at least ten times. The chain recombines TRBV27 with TRBJ2-7, with 11 nucleotides matching TRBD1. Germline V gene sequence: CDR1 MNHEY, CDR2 SMNVEV (reference sequence). This CDR3 region has 16 residues. V dropped 0 bases and J dropped 1; count of bases not matched to a gene: 2. CDR3 region: CASSLSRDRGSYEQYF. The CDR3 DNA follows: TGTGCCAGCAGTTTATCCCGGGACAGGGGGTCCTACGAGCAGTACTTC.

With regard to this clonotype: Just one base apart from a much larger clone, this may be a read error. The CDR3 here is CTSSLASGNSNEQFF. The CDR3 bases are TGTACCAGCAGCTTAGCCAGCGGGAACAGTAATGAGCAGTTCTTC. The chain links TRBV7-9 to TRBJ2-1; 7 nucleotides agree with TRBD2. The germline CDR1 and CDR2 sequences are SEHNR and FQNEAQ (reference sequence). The CDR3 extends over 15 amino acids. Supplemented by reference TRBV7-9 and TRBJ2-1, the full variable domain reads DTGVSQNPRHKITKRGQNVTFRCDPISEHNRLYWYRQTLGQGPEFLTYFQNEAQLEKSRLLSDRFSAERPKGSFSTLEIQRTEQGDSAMYLCTSSLASGNSNEQFFGPGTRLTVL.

The V call is TRBV7-2, the J call TRBJ2-5; D not certain. CDR1 is SGHTA and CDR2 is FQGNSA in the germline V gene. The germline V and J ends were trimmed by 4 bases and 2 bases, with 11 bases remaining between them. The CDR3 consists of 14 residues. The CDR3 loop is CASSYRKEQETQYF. The CDR3, as DNA: TGTGCCAGCAGCTATCGAAAGGAACAAGAGACCCAGTACTTC.

This clonotype was observed many times. The chain is built from TRBV2 and TRBJ2-2; D uncertain. This CDR3 has 14 amino acids. Germline CDR1 reads SNHLY; CDR2 reads FYNNEI. The V and J ends lost 3 bases and 3 bases respectively, with 8 bases between them. CDR3 protein: CASSENWDTGELFF. CDR3 nucleotides: TGTGCCAGCAGTGAGAACTGGGACACCGGGGAGCTGTTTTTT.

There are many counts of this clonotype. The chain joins TRBV12-3 or TRBV12-4 to TRBJ2-1; D ambiguous. The CDR3 runs 14 residues. V lost 6 bases to trimming and J lost 5 bases, with 14 bases between them. The CDR3 DNA reads as TGTGCCAGCAGACTGGCCACTGGGCACAATGAGCAGTTCTTC. The encoded protein is CASRLATGHNEQFF.

This clonotype showed up many times. This chain joins TRBV3-1 and TRBJ2-7, with D perhaps matching TRBD2 (5 bases). The V end lost 4 bases, the J end lost 2 bases, and 15 bases lay between the germline ends. Germline CDR1 is LGHDT and CDR2 is YNNKEL (reference sequence). CDR3 length equals 15 residues. CDR3 residues: CASSPQFGLAYEQYF. DNA for the CDR3: TGTGCCAGCAGCCCACAATTCGGACTCGCCTACGAGCAGTACTTC.